The 14 T cell receptor beta chains in this list originate from one sample, sequenced in a study of T cell repertoires in cytomegalovirus infection (dated by TCRdb to about 2019). The data were produced on an Illumina HiSeq 1500. Starting from the raw public reads, TCRdb applied fastp trimming at Q25, assembled clones with MiXCR and retained in-frame beta chains. Under each unique CDR3 protein, matching rows form one entry showing the most common genes and DNA. The sample contains more than 150,000 distinct CDR3 sequences, approximately 19% of them found a single time. About 3% of the sample lies in the top ten. Sequenced input: PBMCs. Source of these receptors: a human donor in good health (CMV status not recorded). Some clones in this sample may be carry-over from other donors' samples.

Here the CDR3 DNA reads TGTGCCAGCAGTTTTCAACGGATCCCTGGAGATGGCTACACCTTC. Its protein product is CASSFQRIPGDGYTF. This chain joins TRBV28 and TRBJ1-2; D unclear. CDR1 MDHEN and CDR2 SYDVKM come from the germline V gene. The CDR3 covers 15 residues. V was trimmed by 3 bases and J by 6 bases, leaving 17 bases between them.

The chain couples TRBV6-5 to TRBJ1-2; 9 positions match TRBD1. The V gene end was trimmed by 5 bases and the J gene end by 2 bases; junction bases not matched to a gene: 9. The CDR3 has 16 amino acids. Looked up from germline, CDR1 is MNHEY and CDR2 is SVGAGI. CDR3 nucleotide sequence: TGTGCCAGCAGTACCCTTCCGGACAGGGGAAACTATGGCTACACCTTC. It specifies CASSTLPDRGNYGYTF.

There are a few counts of this clonotype. The J gene is TRBJ2-7, the V gene TRBV6-1; a possible D gene is TRBD2 (5 bases). The CDR3 extends over 14 amino acids. Trimming left V 6 bases short and J 9 bases short, with 21 bases between. CDR1 is MNHNS and CDR2 is SASEGT in the germline V gene. The CDR3 nucleotides read TGTGCCAGCAGCAGCCCCGGGATTAGTACGATGCAGTACTTC. Its translation: CASSSPGISTMQYF.

This clonotype was seen at least ten times. The rearrangement uses TRBV7-8 and TRBJ2-1, with 8 bases that match TRBD2. The V and J ends lost 3 bases and 2 bases, in that order; junction bases with no gene match: 3. The CDR3 is 15 residues long. Germline CDR1 is SGHVS and CDR2 is FQNEAQ. The CDR3 bases are TGTGCCAGCAGCTTCGGGACTAGGGCCTACAATGAGCAGTTCTTC. This codes for CASSFGTRAYNEQFF.

This clonotype was detected many times. The chain couples TRBV7-2 to TRBJ2-5, with TRBD2 matching 13 bases. Trimming cost V 4 bases and J 2 bases; bases outside gene matches: 4. This CDR3 is 16 amino acids long. Germline V lookup: CDR1 SGHTA, CDR2 FQGNSA. CDR3: CASSSPGLAGQETQYF. The CDR3 DNA reads as TGTGCCAGCAGCTCTCCGGGACTAGCGGGACAAGAGACCCAGTACTTC.

The J gene is TRBJ2-2, the V gene TRBV5-1; the D gene is possibly TRBD1 (5 bases). Germline V CDR1 and CDR2: SGHRS, YFSETQ. V lost 4 bases to trimming and J lost 9 bases, with 13 bases between them. The CDR3 covers 13 residues. The CDR3 loop is CASSVTAPRELFF. The CDR3 coding sequence is TGCGCCAGCAGCGTGACAGCTCCCCGGGAGCTGTTTTTT.

The table lists this clonotype with a few counts. The gene calls are TRBV20-1 and TRBJ1-1; D ambiguous. Germline values: CDR1 DFQATT, CDR2 SNEGSKA (reference sequence). The CDR3 totals 14 residues. Trimming stripped 4 bases from V and 3 bases from J, with 15 bases between. The CDR3 nucleotides are TGCAGTGCTATACGGACCCAACCGGACACTGAAGCTTTCTTT. Protein sequence: CSAIRTQPDTEAFF.

The chain is built from TRBV7-9 and TRBJ1-1; D is undetermined. This CDR3 contains 14 residues. Trimming removed 4 bases at V and 5 bases at J, with 14 bases between. The germline V gene has CDR1 SEHNR and CDR2 FQNEAQ (reference sequence). The CDR3 DNA follows: TGTGCCAGCAGCTCCAGAAGAGGGAGGACTGAAGCTTTCTTT. It codes for CASSSRRGRTEAFF. The full variable domain, rest sourced from reference TRBV7-9 and TRBJ1-1, is DTGVSQNPRHKITKRGQNVTFRCDPISEHNRLYWYRQTLGQGPEFLTYFQNEAQLEKSRLLSDRFSAERPKGSFSTLEIQRTEQGDSAMYLCASSSRRGRTEAFFGQGTRLTVV.

The chain uses TRBV29-1 and TRBJ2-3; tentatively, D is TRBD1 (6 bases). The germline CDR1 and CDR2 sequences are SQVTM and ANQGSEA. V gave up 4 bases and J gave up 7 bases, with 15 bases separating them. The CDR3 contains 13 residues. The CDR3 coding sequence is TGCAGCGTTGCGTGGCAGGGGATGAATACGCAGTATTTT. Translating it yields CSVAWQGMNTQYF.

At least ten counts were recorded for this clonotype. The chain has TRBV7-6 and TRBJ2-2; D tentatively reads TRBD1 or TRBD2 (5 bases each). The V gene lost 2 bases and the J gene lost 4 bases, with 23 bases spanning the gap. The CDR3 sequence is 19 residues long. Germline CDR1 is SGHVS and CDR2 is FNYEAQ. The DNA of the CDR3 is TGTGCCAGCAGCTTACCCTTGGGGACGGACTCTCGAGGCACCGGGGAGCTGTTTTTT. Residues: CASSLPLGTDSRGTGELFF.

The V gene is TRBV19, the J gene TRBJ1-2; the D is unclear. Trimming removed 1 base at V and 2 bases at J, with 8 bases between. The CDR3 spans 14 residues. Germline CDR1 reads LNHDA; CDR2 reads SQIVND (reference sequence). The CDR3 DNA is TGTGCCAGTAGTATAGGCGACCGGAACTATGGCTACACCTTC. This sequence encodes CASSIGDRNYGYTF.

The V gene is TRBV6-4, the J gene TRBJ2-1; 10 bases match TRBD2. V trimming: 3 bases; J trimming: 9 bases; junction bases outside the gene matches: 11. Germline V gene lookup returns CDR1 MRHNA and CDR2 SNTAGT. The CDR3 has 16 amino acids. The CDR3 sequence is CASSDEASGSYGEQFF. The CDR3 nucleotides are TGTGCCAGCAGTGATGAAGCTAGCGGGAGTTATGGTGAGCAGTTCTTC.

This clonotype was found a few times. The chain uses TRBV7-6 and TRBJ2-5; D unresolved. Between the trimmed V and J ends, which lost 3 bases and 4 bases, there was a span of 6 bases. The CDR3 has 12 residues. Germline V gene lookup returns CDR1 SGHVS and CDR2 FNYEAQ. CDR3: CASSFGPETQYF. The CDR3 bases are TGTGCCAGCAGCTTCGGACCAGAGACCCAGTACTTC.

This clonotype was seen only a few times. V is TRBV10-3 and J is TRBJ2-1; D is possibly TRBD1 or TRBD2 (5 bases each). This CDR3 region has 15 residues. Trimming pared 1 base from V and 7 bases from J, leaving 14 bases between. The germline gives CDR1 ENHRY, CDR2 SYGVKD. The CDR3 loop reads CAISEWQGASNEQFF. Here the CDR3 DNA reads TGTGCCATCAGTGAGTGGCAGGGAGCAAGTAATGAGCAGTTCTTC.